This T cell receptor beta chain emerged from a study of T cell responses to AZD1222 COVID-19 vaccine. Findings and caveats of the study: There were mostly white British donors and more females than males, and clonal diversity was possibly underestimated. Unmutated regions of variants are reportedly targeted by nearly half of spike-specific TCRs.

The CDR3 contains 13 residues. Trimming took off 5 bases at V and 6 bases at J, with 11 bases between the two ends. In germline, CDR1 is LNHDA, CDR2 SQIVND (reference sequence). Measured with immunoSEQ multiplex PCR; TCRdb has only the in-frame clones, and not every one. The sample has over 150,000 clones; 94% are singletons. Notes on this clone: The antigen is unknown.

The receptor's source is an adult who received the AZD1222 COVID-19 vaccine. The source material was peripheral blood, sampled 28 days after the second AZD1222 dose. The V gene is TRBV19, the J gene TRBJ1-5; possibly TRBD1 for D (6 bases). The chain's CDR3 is CASSRTAGQPQHF. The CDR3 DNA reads TGTGCCAGTAGTCGGACAGCAGGTCAGCCCCAGCATTTT.